Listed below are T cell receptor beta chains from one sample, sequenced in a study of T cells in Graves' hyperthyroidism and ophthalmopathy. TCRdb fed the multiplex PCR reads into MiXCR, producing one record per CDR3 protein. Found here are about 600,000 distinct CDR3 sequences, approximately 15% of them singletons; the top ten hold about 7%. The sequencing sample was made of blood. The receptors were sampled from a woman aged 18-29 years with Graves' ophthalmopathy. The CDR3 runs from the conserved cysteine through the conserved F or W. The D gene is left open where the match is weak. Rows give clone size only sometimes, using once, few, many, or a class for an expanded clone.

D,J,size,V,CDR3,DNA
NA,TRBJ2-1,NA,TRBV7-3,CASSRAGSFSSYNEQFF,TGTGCCAGCAGCCGGGCAGGATCTTTTTCCTCCTACAATGAGCAGTTCTTC
NA,TRBJ1-1,NA,TRBV7-9,CASSLAPGTGPPEAFF,TGTGCCAGCAGCTTAGCGCCCGGGACGGGGCCCCCTGAAGCTTTCTTT
TRBD2,TRBJ2-5,NA,TRBV20-1,CSRYGTSGSQETQYF,TGCAGTAGATACGGGACTAGCGGGAGTCAGGAGACCCAGTACTTC
NA,TRBJ2-1,few,TRBV19,CASSIDDSDSYNEQFF,TGTGCCAGTAGTATCGACGACAGCGACTCCTACAATGAGCAGTTCTTC
TRBD1,TRBJ1-5,few,TRBV4-1,CASSLTRQGGIQPQHF,TGCGCCAGCAGCCTTACGAGACAGGGAGGAATACAGCCCCAGCATTTT
TRBD2,TRBJ2-6,few,TRBV7-3,CASSPASRAGGTGANVLTF,TGTGCCAGCAGCCCGGCAAGTCGAGCGGGAGGAACTGGGGCCAACGTCCTGACTTTC
NA,TRBJ2-1,many,TRBV4-1,CASSQVLGRYNEQFF,TGCGCCAGCAGCCAAGTACTAGGCCGATACAATGAGCAGTTCTTC
TRBD1,TRBJ2-3,many,TRBV2,CASTLTPGQGTDTQYF,TGTGCCAGCACTTTGACCCCGGGACAGGGGACAGATACGCAGTATTTT
TRBD1,TRBJ1-6,many,TRBV2,CASTGQGAWNSPLHF,TGTGCCAGCACCGGACAGGGGGCATGGAATTCACCCCTCCACTTT
NA,TRBJ1-3,NA,TRBV7-6,CASSSPGETGNTIYF,TGTGCCAGCAGCTCTCCAGGGGAAACTGGAAACACCATATATTTT
TRBD2,TRBJ2-1,many,TRBV20-1,CSARDAGGTYNEQFF,TGCAGTGCTAGAGATGCGGGAGGAACCTACAATGAGCAGTTCTTC
TRBD1,TRBJ1-5,many,TRBV27,CASSRTGQGQQPQHF,TGTGCCAGCAGTCGTACTGGACAGGGGCAACAGCCCCAGCATTTT
NA,TRBJ2-3,many,TRBV29-1,CSVSLIQGGTDTQYF,TGCAGCGTTTCACTGATACAAGGGGGCACAGATACGCAGTATTTT
NA,TRBJ1-1,once,TRBV7-2,CASSLLMEAFF,TGTGCCAGCAGCTTGCTGATGGAAGCTTTCTTT
NA,TRBJ2-7,few,TRBV14,CASSGRRNYEQYF,TGTGCCAGCAGTGGCCGCCGAAACTACGAGCAGTACTTC
TRBD2,TRBJ2-7,NA,TRBV28,CASSLPRLAGQSYEQYF,TGTGCCAGCAGTTTACCCCGACTAGCGGGACAGAGTTACGAGCAGTACTTC
NA,TRBJ2-2,NA,TRBV7-6,CASRTGTLGTGELFF,TGTGCCAGCAGGACCGGGACCCTAGGGACCGGGGAGCTGTTTTTT
NA,TRBJ2-7,few,TRBV29-1,CSVDVVGLRLGSSYEQYF,TGCAGCGTAGACGTGGTGGGGCTAAGGCTGGGGAGCTCCTACGAGCAGTACTTC
TRBD2,TRBJ2-3,NA,TRBV20-1,CSATGGRAGDTQYF,TGCAGTGCTACCGGCGGGAGGGCTGGCGATACGCAGTATTTT
NA,TRBJ2-3,NA,TRBV6-4,CASSDSPRSYTDTQYF,TGTGCCAGCAGTGACTCGCCTAGATCTTACACAGATACGCAGTATTTT
NA,TRBJ2-1,many,TRBV28,CASRVEGNEQFF,TGTGCCAGCAGGGTGGAGGGCAATGAGCAGTTCTTC
NA,TRBJ2-7,NA,TRBV6-2/TRBV6-3,CASSYDRLVTKAGEQYF,TGTGCCAGCAGTTACGACCGACTAGTTACGAAAGCGGGCGAGCAGTACTTC
TRBD2,TRBJ2-5,many,TRBV10-3,CAISERGTSGETQYF,TGTGCCATCAGTGAGAGAGGGACTAGCGGAGAGACCCAGTACTTC